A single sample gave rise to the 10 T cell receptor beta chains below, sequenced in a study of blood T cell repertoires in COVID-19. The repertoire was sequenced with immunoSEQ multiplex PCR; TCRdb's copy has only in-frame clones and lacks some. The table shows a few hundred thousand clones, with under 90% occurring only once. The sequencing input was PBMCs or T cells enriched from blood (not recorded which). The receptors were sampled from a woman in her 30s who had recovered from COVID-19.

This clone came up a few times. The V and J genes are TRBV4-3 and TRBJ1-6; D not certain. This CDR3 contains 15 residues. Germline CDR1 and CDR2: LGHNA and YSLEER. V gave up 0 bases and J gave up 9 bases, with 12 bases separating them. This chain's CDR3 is CASSQDRQDASPLHF. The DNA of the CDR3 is TGCGCCAGCAGCCAAGATCGTCAGGATGCTTCACCCCTCCACTTT.

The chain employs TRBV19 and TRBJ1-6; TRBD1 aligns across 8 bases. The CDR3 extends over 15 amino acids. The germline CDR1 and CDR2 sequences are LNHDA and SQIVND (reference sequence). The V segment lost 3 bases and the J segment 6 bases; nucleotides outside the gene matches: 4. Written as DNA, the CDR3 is TGTGCCAGTAGTATCTCAGGGGGCGGTAATTCACCCCTCCACTTT. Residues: CASSISGGGNSPLHF.

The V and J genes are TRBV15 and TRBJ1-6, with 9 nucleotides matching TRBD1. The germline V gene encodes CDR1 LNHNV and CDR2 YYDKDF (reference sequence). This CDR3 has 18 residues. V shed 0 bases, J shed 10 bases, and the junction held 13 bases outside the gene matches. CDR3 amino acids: CATSREGTGRPSRSPLHF. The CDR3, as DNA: TGTGCCACCAGCAGAGAGGGGACAGGGAGGCCGTCACGGTCACCCCTCCACTTT.

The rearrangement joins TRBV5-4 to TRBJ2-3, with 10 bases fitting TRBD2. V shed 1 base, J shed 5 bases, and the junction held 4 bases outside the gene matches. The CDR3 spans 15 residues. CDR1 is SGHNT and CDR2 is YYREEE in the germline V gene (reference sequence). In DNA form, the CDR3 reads TGTGCCAGCAGCTTGAGCGGGGGGGCGATAGATACGCAGTATTTT. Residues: CASSLSGGAIDTQYF.

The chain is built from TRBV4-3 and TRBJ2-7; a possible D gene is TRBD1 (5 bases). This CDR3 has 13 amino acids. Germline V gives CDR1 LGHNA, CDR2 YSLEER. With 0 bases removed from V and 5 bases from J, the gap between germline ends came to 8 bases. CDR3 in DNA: TGCGCCAGCAGCCAAGATGGCAGGGACGAGCAGTACTTC. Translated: CASSQDGRDEQYF.

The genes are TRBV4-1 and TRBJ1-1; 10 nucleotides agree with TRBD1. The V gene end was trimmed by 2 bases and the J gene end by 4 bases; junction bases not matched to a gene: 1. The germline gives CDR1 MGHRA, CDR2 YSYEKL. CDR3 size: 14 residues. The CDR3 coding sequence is TGCGCCAGCAGCCAACGGACAGGGGGCACTGAAGCTTTCTTT. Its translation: CASSQRTGGTEAFF.

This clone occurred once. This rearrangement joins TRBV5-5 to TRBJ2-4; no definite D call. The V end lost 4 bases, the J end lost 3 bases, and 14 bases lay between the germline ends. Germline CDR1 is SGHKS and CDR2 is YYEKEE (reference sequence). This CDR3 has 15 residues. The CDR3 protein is CASSPILTGKNIQYF. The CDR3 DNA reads TGTGCCAGCAGCCCCATCCTTACGGGCAAAAACATTCAGTACTTC.

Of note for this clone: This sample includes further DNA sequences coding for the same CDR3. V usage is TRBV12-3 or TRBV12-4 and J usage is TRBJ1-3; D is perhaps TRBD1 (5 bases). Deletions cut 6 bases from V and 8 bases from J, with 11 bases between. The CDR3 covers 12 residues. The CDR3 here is CASSLRGDTIYF. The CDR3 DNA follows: TGTGCCAGCAGCCTGCGGGGCGACACCATATATTTT.

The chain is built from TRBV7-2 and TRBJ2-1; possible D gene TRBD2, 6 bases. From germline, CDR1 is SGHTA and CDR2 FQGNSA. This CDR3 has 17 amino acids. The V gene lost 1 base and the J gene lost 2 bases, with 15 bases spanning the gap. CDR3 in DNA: TGTGCCAGCAGCTTAGAAGACCGGGACTTGGCCTACAATGAGCAGTTCTTC. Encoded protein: CASSLEDRDLAYNEQFF. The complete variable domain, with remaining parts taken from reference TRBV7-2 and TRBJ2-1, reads GAGVSQSPSNKVTEKGKDVELRCDPISGHTALYWYRQSLGQGLEFLIYFQGNSAPDKSGLPSDRFSAERTGGSVSTLTIQRTQQEDSAVYLCASSLEDRDLAYNEQFFGPGTRLTVL.

CDR3 in amino acids: CASRQVSGNTIYF. CDR3 coding DNA: TGTGCCAGTAGACAGGTTTCTGGAAACACCATATATTTT. The J gene is TRBJ1-3, the V gene TRBV19, with D perhaps TRBD1 (5 bases). V was cut by 6 bases and J by 1 base, with 7 bases left in between. The CDR3 is 13 residues long. CDR1 is LNHDA, CDR2 SQIVND, per germline (reference sequence).